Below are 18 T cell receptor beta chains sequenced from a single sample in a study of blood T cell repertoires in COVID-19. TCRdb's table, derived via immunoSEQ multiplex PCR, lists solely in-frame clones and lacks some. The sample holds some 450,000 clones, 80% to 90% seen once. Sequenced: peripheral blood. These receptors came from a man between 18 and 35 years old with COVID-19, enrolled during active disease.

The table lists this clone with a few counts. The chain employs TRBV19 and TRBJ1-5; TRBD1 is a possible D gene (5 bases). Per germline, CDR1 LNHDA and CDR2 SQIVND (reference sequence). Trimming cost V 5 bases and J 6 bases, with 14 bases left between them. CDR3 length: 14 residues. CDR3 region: CASSRGATLQPQHF. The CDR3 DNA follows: TGTGCCAGTAGTCGTGGGGCTACGCTTCAGCCCCAGCATTTT.

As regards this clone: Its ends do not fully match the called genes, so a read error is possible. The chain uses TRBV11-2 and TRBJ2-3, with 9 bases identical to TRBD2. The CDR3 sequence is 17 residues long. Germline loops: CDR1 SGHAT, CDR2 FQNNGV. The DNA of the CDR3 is TGTGCCAGCAGCCTAGATGAAAGGACTAGCGGCACAGATACGCAGTATTTT. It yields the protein CASSLDERTSGTDTQYF.

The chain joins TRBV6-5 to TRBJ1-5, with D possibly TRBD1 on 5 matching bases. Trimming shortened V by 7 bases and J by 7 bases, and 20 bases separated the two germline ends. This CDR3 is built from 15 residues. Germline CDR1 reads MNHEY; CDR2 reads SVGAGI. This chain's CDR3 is CASTMGTRGNQPQHF. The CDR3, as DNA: TGTGCCAGCACCATGGGAACCCGGGGGAACCAGCCCCAGCATTTT.

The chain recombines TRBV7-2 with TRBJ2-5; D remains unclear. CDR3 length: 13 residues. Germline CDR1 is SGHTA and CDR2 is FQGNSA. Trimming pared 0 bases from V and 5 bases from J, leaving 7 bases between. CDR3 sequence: CASSLARWETQYF. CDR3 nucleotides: TGTGCCAGCAGCTTAGCACGGTGGGAGACCCAGTACTTC.

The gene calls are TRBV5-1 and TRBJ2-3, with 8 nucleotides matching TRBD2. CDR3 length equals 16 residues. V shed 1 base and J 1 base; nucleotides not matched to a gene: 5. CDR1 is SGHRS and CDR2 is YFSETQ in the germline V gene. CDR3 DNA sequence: TGCGCCAGCAGCTTGTACGAGCGGGGGCGCACAGATACGCAGTATTTT. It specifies CASSLYERGRTDTQYF. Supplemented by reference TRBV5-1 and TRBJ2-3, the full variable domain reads KAGVTQTPRYLIKTRGQQVTLSCSPISGHRSVSWYQQTPGQGLQFLFEYFSETQRNKGNFPGRFSGRQFSNSRSEMNVSTLELGDSALYLCASSLYERGRTDTQYFGPGTRLTVL.

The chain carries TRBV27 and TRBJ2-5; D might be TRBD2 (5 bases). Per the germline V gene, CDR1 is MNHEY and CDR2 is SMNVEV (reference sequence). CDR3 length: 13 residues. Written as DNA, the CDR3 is TGTGGGGCTAAGATCGGGGTTTCGGAGACCCAGTACTTC. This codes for CGAKIGVSETQYF.

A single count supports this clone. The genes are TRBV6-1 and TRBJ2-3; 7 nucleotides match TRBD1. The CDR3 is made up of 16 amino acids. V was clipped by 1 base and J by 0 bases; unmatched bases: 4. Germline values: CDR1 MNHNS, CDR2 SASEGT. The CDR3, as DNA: TGTGCCAGCAGTGAAGAAGGGGGCACTAGCACAGATACGCAGTATTTT. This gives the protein CASSEEGGTSTDTQYF.

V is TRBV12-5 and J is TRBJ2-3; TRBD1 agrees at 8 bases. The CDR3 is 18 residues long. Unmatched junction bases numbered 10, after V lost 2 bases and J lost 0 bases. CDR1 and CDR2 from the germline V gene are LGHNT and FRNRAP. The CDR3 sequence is CASGLTRTGTSSTDTQYF. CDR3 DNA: TGTGCTAGTGGTTTGACCAGGACAGGGACCTCTAGCACAGATACGCAGTATTTT.

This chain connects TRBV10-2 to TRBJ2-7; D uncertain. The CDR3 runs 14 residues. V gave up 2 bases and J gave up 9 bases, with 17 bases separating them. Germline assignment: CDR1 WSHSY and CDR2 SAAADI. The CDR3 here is CASSELAANFVQYF. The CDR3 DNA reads TGCGCCAGCAGTGAGCTTGCGGCGAATTTTGTGCAGTACTTC.

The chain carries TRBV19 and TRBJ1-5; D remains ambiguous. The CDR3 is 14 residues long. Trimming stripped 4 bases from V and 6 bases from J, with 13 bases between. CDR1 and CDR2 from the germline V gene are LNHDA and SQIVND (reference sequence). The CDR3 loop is CASSTSYFGQPQHF. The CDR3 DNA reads TGTGCCAGTAGTACCTCATACTTCGGTCAGCCCCAGCATTTT.

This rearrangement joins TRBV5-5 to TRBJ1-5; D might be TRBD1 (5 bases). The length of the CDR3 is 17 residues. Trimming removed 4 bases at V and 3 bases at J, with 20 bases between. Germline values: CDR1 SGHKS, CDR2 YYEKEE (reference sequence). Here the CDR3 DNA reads TGTGCCAGCAGCATACGCCGATTGAAGGGGATCAATCAGCCCCAGCATTTT. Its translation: CASSIRRLKGINQPQHF.

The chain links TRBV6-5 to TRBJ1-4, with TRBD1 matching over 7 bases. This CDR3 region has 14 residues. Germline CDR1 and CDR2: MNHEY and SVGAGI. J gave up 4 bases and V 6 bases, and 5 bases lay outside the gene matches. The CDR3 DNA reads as TGTGCCAGCAGGGGCGGGACAGTTAATGAAAAACTGTTTTTT. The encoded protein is CASRGGTVNEKLFF.

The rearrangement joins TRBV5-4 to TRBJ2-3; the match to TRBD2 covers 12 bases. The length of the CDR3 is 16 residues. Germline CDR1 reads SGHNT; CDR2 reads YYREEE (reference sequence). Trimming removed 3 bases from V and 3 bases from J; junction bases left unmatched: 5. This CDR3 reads CASSSKTSGGTDTQYF. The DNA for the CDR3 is TGTGCCAGCAGCTCGAAGACTAGCGGGGGAACAGATACGCAGTATTTT.

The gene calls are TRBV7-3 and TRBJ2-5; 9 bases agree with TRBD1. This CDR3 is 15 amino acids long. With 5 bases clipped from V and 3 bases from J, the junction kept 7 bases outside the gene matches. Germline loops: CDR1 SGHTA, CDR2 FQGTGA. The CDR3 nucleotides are TGTGCCAGCAGCAAAGGGACAGGGAGGAAAGAGACCCAGTACTTC. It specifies CASSKGTGRKETQYF.

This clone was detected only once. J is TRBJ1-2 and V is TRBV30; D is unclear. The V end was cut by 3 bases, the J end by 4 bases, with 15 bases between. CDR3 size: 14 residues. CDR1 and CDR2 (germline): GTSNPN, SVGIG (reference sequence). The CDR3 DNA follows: TGTGCCTGGAGGGGAGGTGGTCTATTCTATGGCTACACCTTC. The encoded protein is CAWRGGGLFYGYTF. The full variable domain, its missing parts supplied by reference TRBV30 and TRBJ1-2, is SQTIHQWPATLVQPVGSPLSLECTVEGTSNPNLYWYRQAAGRGLQLLFYSVGIGQISSEVPQNLSASRPQDRQFILSSKKLLLSDSGFYLCAWRGGGLFYGYTFGSGTRLTVV.

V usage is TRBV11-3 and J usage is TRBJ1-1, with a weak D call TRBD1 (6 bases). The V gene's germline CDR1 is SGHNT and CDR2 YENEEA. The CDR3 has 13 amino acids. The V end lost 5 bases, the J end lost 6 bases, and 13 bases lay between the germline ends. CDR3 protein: CASSRRGGAEAFF. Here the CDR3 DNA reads TGTGCCAGCAGCCGGAGGGGGGGAGCTGAAGCTTTCTTT.

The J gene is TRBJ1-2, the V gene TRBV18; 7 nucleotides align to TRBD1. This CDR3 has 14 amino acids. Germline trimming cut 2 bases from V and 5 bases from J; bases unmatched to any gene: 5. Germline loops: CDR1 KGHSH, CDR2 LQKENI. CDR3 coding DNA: TGTGCCAGCTCACCAGACACAGGGGATTATGGCTACACCTTC. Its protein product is CASSPDTGDYGYTF.

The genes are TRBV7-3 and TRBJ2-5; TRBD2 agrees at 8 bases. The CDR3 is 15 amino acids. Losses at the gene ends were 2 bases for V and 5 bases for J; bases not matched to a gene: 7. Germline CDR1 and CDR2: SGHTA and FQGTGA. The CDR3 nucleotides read TGTGCCAGCAGCTTACAGGGACTAGAAATCGAGACCCAGTACTTC. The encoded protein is CASSLQGLEIETQYF.